This entry lists 21 T cell receptor beta chains sequenced from one sample in a study of blood T cells in healthy people across ages. Primed by a sample-barcoded 5' primer and a J-beta primer mix, a second PCR proceeded for about 7 to 11 cycles. In TCRdb, the 5' RACE reads were re-called with MiXCR into one record per CDR3 protein. This table has about a million distinct CDR3 sequences, around two fifths appearing once. Sequenced: blood. These receptors all stem from a young man in good health.

The chain combines TRBV12-3 or TRBV12-4 with TRBJ1-2; 9 nucleotides match TRBD1. J gave up 6 bases and V 4 bases, and 9 bases lay outside the gene matches. This CDR3 is 15 amino acids long. CDR3 DNA: TGTGCCAGCAGTTCAACTACGGACAGGGGAAATGGCTACACCTTC. Translated, it gives CASSSTTDRGNGYTF.

This clonotype was seen more than once but under ten times. DNA of the CDR3: TGTGCCAGCAACTCCGGGACAGGGATGACAGATACGCAGTATTTT. It is translated as CASNSGTGMTDTQYF. V usage is TRBV2 and J usage is TRBJ2-3; TRBD1 matches 9 bases. The CDR3 extends over 15 amino acids. J gave up 3 bases and V 7 bases, and 8 bases lay outside the gene matches. In germline, CDR1 is SNHLY, CDR2 FYNNEI.

This clonotype occurred a few times. This chain links TRBV9 with TRBJ1-6; D is ambiguous. V was pared by 0 bases and J by 6 bases, with 7 bases between. Germline V gene data show CDR1 as SGDLS and CDR2 as YYNGEE. This CDR3 contains 14 residues. CDR3 residues: CASSVATPNSPLHF. CDR3 DNA sequence: TGTGCCAGCAGCGTAGCTACTCCTAATTCACCCCTCCACTTT.

This chain joins TRBV21-1 and TRBJ2-7. TRBV21-1 is classified as a pseudogene. This CDR3 contains 10 residues. The CDR3 DNA reads as TGTGCCAGCAGCAAAGGCGAGCAGTACTTC. It codes for CASSKGEQYF.

The rearrangement uses TRBV24-1 and TRBJ2-3; D might be TRBD1 (6 bases). This CDR3 is built from 16 residues. With 4 bases removed from V and 0 bases from J, the gap between germline ends came to 13 bases. Germline CDR1 KGHDR, CDR2 SFDVKD. The CDR3 DNA is TGTGCCACCAGTGAAAGCCCACAGGGAAGCACAGATACGCAGTATTTT. Translation: CATSESPQGSTDTQYF.

The chain combines TRBV7-9 with TRBJ2-7; 7 nucleotides agree with TRBD1. Unmatched junction bases numbered 18, after V lost 5 bases and J lost 2 bases. Germline lookup yields CDR1 SEHNR and CDR2 FQNEAQ (reference sequence). This CDR3 spans 18 amino acids. The CDR3 DNA is TGTGCCAGCAGCCCCCGTCTTAGAAAGGGACAGAAAGCCTACGAGCAGTACTTC. Its protein product is CASSPRLRKGQKAYEQYF.

The chain employs TRBV30 and TRBJ1-1, with unresolved D. Germline-derived CDR1 and CDR2 are GTSNPN and SVGIG (reference sequence). V lost 4 bases, J lost 7 bases, and 13 bases lay in between. This CDR3 spans 12 amino acids. The CDR3 bases are TGTGCCTGGACCTTACAGCGGAGTGAAGCTTTCTTT. Translation gives CAWTLQRSEAFF.

The V and J genes are TRBV7-9 and TRBJ1-2; a weak D match, TRBD1 (5 bases). Germline V gene data show CDR1 as SEHNR and CDR2 as FQNEAQ (reference sequence). The CDR3 consists of 13 residues. V was trimmed by 5 bases and J by 5 bases, leaving 12 bases between them. DNA of the CDR3: TGTGCCAGCAGCCCGGGGGTTCCTTATGGCTACACCTTC. It translates to CASSPGVPYGYTF.

The rearrangement uses TRBV9 and TRBJ1-5, with D perhaps TRBD1 (5 bases). CDR3 length: 13 amino acids. Trimming left V 0 bases short and J 8 bases short, with 9 bases between. Germline CDR1 SGDLS, CDR2 YYNGEE. In DNA, the CDR3 is TGTGCCAGCAGCGTAGCTGGGGGGGAGCCCCAGCATTTT. Translating it yields CASSVAGGEPQHF.

In its sample, this clonotype was seen a few times. This chain joins TRBV2 and TRBJ2-1, with D unclear. Germline CDR1 and CDR2: SNHLY and FYNNEI. CDR3 size: 14 residues. Deletions cut 7 bases from V and 0 bases from J, with 10 bases between. CDR3 bases: TGTGCCAGCATGCAGACGAGCTCCTACAATGAGCAGTTCTTC. This gives the protein CASMQTSSYNEQFF. Filled out from reference TRBV2 and TRBJ2-1, the complete variable domain reads EPEVTQTPSHQVTQMGQEVILRCVPISNHLYFYWYRQILGQKVEFLVSFYNNEISEKSEIFDDQFSVERPDGSNFTLKIRSTKLEDSAMYFCASMQTSSYNEQFFGPGTRLTVL.

This clonotype has only a few counts. This chain connects TRBV7-9 to TRBJ1-2; no reliable D call. Germline CDR1 reads SEHNR; CDR2 reads FQNEAQ (reference sequence). The V end was cut by 2 bases, the J end by 2 bases, with 9 bases between. The CDR3 is 14 residues long. The CDR3: CASSLWPRNYGYTF. In DNA, the CDR3 is TGTGCCAGCAGCTTATGGCCGAGAAACTATGGCTACACCTTC.

The gene calls are TRBV20-1 and TRBJ2-5; tentative D call: TRBD2 (6 bases). The V gene's germline CDR1 is DFQATT and CDR2 SNEGSKA (reference sequence). CDR3 size: 12 residues. V was trimmed by 7 bases and J by 1 base, leaving 10 bases between them. CDR3 nucleotides: TGCAGTGTTCAGGGACTCCAAGAGACCCAGTACTTC. Amino acids: CSVQGLQETQYF.

This clonotype has a handful of counts. At one boundary the junction diverges from the germline segment, which might be a read error. The V gene is TRBV4-1, the J gene TRBJ1-4, with a possible D match to TRBD1 (5 bases). The CDR3 is made up of 15 amino acids. CDR1 is MGHRA and CDR2 is YSYEKL in the germline V gene. The CDR3 loop is CASRQGRQGHEKLFF. DNA for the CDR3: TGCGCCAGCAGACAAGGACGGCAGGGACATGAAAAACTGTTTTTT.

CDR3 sequence (DNA): TGTGCCAGCAGCCAACAGACAGGGCCGAACACCGGGGAGCTGTTTTTT. It yields the protein CASSQQTGPNTGELFF. The chain uses TRBV3-1 and TRBJ2-2; 7 nucleotides align to TRBD1. The CDR3 loop spans 16 amino acids. Germline CDR1 is LGHDT and CDR2 is YNNKEL (reference sequence). V dropped 2 bases and J dropped 0; count of bases not matched to a gene: 3.

The rearrangement joins TRBV14 to TRBJ2-1, with D unclear. Trimming removed 1 base at V and 2 bases at J, with 15 bases between. CDR1 is SGHDN and CDR2 is FVKESK in the germline V gene. The CDR3 consists of 17 residues. The CDR3 spells CASSQVLEVPTYNEQFF. The CDR3, as DNA: TGTGCCAGCAGCCAAGTTTTGGAAGTCCCCACCTACAATGAGCAGTTCTTC.

This clonotype was observed a few times. This chain uses TRBV15 with TRBJ1-2, with a possible D match to TRBD1 (5 bases). V lost 1 base and J 5 bases, leaving 8 bases between the germline ends. Per germline, CDR1 LNHNV and CDR2 YYDKDF (reference sequence). The CDR3 is 13 residues long. The CDR3 here is CATSRGTGYGYTF. CDR3 nucleotides: TGTGCCACCAGCAGAGGTACAGGATATGGCTACACCTTC.

This clonotype showed up just a few times. V and J are TRBV5-1 and TRBJ2-1, with TRBD2 matching 14 bases. Germline loops: CDR1 SGHRS, CDR2 YFSETQ. With 4 bases clipped from V and 9 bases from J, the junction kept 3 bases outside the gene matches. The CDR3 loop spans 14 amino acids. CDR3 loop: CASSPGLAGVEQFF. For the CDR3, the DNA is TGCGCCAGCAGCCCGGGACTAGCGGGGGTTGAGCAGTTCTTC.

Regarding this clonotype: This sequence may be a read error, since a much larger clone differs from it by one base. The chain has TRBV20-1 and TRBJ2-7; no clear D gene. Germline V gene sequence: CDR1 DFQATT, CDR2 SNEGSKA (reference sequence). The CDR3 contains 14 residues. V gave up 6 bases and J gave up 2 bases, with 17 bases separating them. CDR3 sequence (DNA): TGCAGTGCGTACTATGGCTTGTACACCTACGAGCAGTACTTC. Its translation: CSAYYGLYTYEQYF.

This sequence joins TRBV23-1 and TRBJ1-4; D ambiguous. TRBV23-1 is an ORF for which the function is uncertain. Trimming removed 4 bases from V and 8 bases from J, with 14 bases in between. This CDR3 has 14 amino acids. CDR3 sequence (DNA): TGCGCCAGCAGTCTAACCTGGCCGGACGAAAAACTGTTTTTT. It translates to CASSLTWPDEKLFF.

This clonotype was detected only a few times. This chain links TRBV5-1 with TRBJ1-4; D not certain. The CDR3 totals 15 residues. In germline, CDR1 is SGHRS, CDR2 YFSETQ. Trimming cost V 4 bases and J 4 bases, with 14 bases left between them. DNA for the CDR3: TGCGCCAGCAGCCTCGGAGGGAGTCTTAATGAAAAACTGTTTTTT. Translated, it gives CASSLGGSLNEKLFF. Combining the CDR3 with reference TRBV5-1 and TRBJ1-4 gives the whole variable domain KAGVTQTPRYLIKTRGQQVTLSCSPISGHRSVSWYQQTPGQGLQFLFEYFSETQRNKGNFPGRFSGRQFSNSRSEMNVSTLELGDSALYLCASSLGGSLNEKLFFGSGTQLSVL.

As regards this clonotype: This sequence may be a read error, since a much larger clone differs from it by one base. The chain links TRBV7-6 to TRBJ2-5, with TRBD2 matching 10 bases. V gave up 3 bases and J gave up 2 bases; unmatched junction bases: 9. The CDR3 runs to 17 residues. Germline CDR1 and CDR2: SGHVS and FNYEAQ. The CDR3 spells CASSFWISSGSQETQYF. In DNA form, the CDR3 reads TGTGCCAGCAGCTTTTGGATCTCTAGCGGGAGTCAAGAGACCCAGTACTTC.